A single sample is the source of the 17 T cell receptor beta chains below, sequenced in a study of shared clonotypes between healthy human individuals. The table came from immunoSEQ multiplex PCR; TCRdb's copy has only in-frame clones and leaves some out. The table shows over 400,000 clones, with around 73% occurring only once. What was sequenced was PBMCs. The receptors originated from a woman between 40 and 55 years old in good health. Some clones in this sample may be carry-over from other donors' samples.

A remark on this clone: Other DNA sequences in the same sample also yield this CDR3. The chain joins TRBV11-3 to TRBJ2-1; 11 bases match TRBD2. Per germline, CDR1 SGHNT and CDR2 YENEEA. V shed 5 bases, J shed 4 bases, and the junction held 4 bases outside the gene matches. This CDR3 has 15 residues. Here the CDR3 reads CASSPGLAEYNEQFF. The DNA of the CDR3 is TGTGCCAGCAGCCCGGGACTAGCGGAATACAATGAGCAGTTCTTC.

The chain joins TRBV7-9 to TRBJ2-3; possible D gene TRBD2, 6 bases. The ends were cut back, 5 bases at V and 2 bases at J, with 20 bases in the middle. Per germline, CDR1 SEHNR and CDR2 FQNEAQ (reference sequence). The CDR3 sequence is 17 residues long. The CDR3: CASSGRWDSPHTDTQYF. The CDR3 bases are TGTGCCAGCAGCGGAAGGTGGGACTCCCCACACACAGATACGCAGTATTTT.

The V gene is TRBV30, the J gene TRBJ1-1, with D perhaps matching TRBD1 (5 bases). The CDR3 contains 12 residues. Germline V gives CDR1 GTSNPN, CDR2 SVGIG (reference sequence). V was trimmed by 4 bases and J by 6 bases, leaving 12 bases between them. CDR3: CAWTMGGPEAFF. CDR3 bases: TGTGCCTGGACAATGGGGGGACCTGAAGCTTTCTTT.

This chain links TRBV10-1 with TRBJ2-7; 12 bases agree with TRBD2. From germline, CDR1 is WNHNN and CDR2 SYGVQD (reference sequence). The CDR3 runs to 18 residues. V shed 2 bases, J shed 0 bases, and the junction held 8 bases outside the gene matches. The CDR3 region has the DNA TGCGCCAGCAGTGAGGCCGGGACTAGCGGGCTGAGCTCCTACGAGCAGTACTTC. Translation gives CASSEAGTSGLSSYEQYF.

The gene calls are TRBV6-6 and TRBJ1-5; D remains unclear. This CDR3 is built from 13 residues. The germline V and J ends were trimmed by 5 bases and 3 bases, with 8 bases remaining between them. CDR1 is MNHNY and CDR2 is SVGAGI in the germline V gene (reference sequence). CDR3 sequence (DNA): TGTGCCAGCAGTCCCCCGTCCAATCAGCCCCAGCATTTT. This gives the protein CASSPPSNQPQHF.

The chain employs TRBV27 and TRBJ1-2; D may be TRBD1 (6 bases). Trimming took 2 bases from V and 3 from J, leaving 28 bases between them. The germline V gene encodes CDR1 MNHEY and CDR2 SMNVEV (reference sequence). The CDR3 is 20 residues long. CDR3 protein: CASSLHHIGGREKRDYGYTF. The DNA for the CDR3 is TGTGCCAGCAGTTTACATCATATTGGGGGGCGCGAGAAAAGGGACTATGGCTACACCTTC.

The rearrangement joins TRBV2 to TRBJ2-3; D uncertain. V lost 2 bases and J 1 base, leaving 7 bases between the germline ends. The CDR3 length is 14 residues. Germline CDR1 reads SNHLY; CDR2 reads FYNNEI. The CDR3 nucleotides read TGTGCCAGCAGTGAACGTGGTCGCACAGATACGCAGTATTTT. It is translated as CASSERGRTDTQYF.

V gene TRBV15 combines with J gene TRBJ2-2; perhaps TRBD1 as D (5 bases). CDR1 and CDR2 (germline): LNHNV, YYDKDF (reference sequence). Trimming took off 6 bases at V and 7 bases at J, with 15 bases between the two ends. CDR3 length: 14 amino acids. DNA for the CDR3: TGTGCCACCAGGGGATCTCAGGGTTTCGGGGAGCTGTTTTTT. This gives the protein CATRGSQGFGELFF.

V gene TRBV9 combines with J gene TRBJ2-1; 8 bases agree with TRBD1. The length of the CDR3 is 14 residues. Per germline, CDR1 SGDLS and CDR2 YYNGEE. V trimming: 0 bases; J trimming: 4 bases; junction bases outside the gene matches: 0. The CDR3 region is CASSVGTGYNEQFF. CDR3 nucleotide sequence: TGTGCCAGCAGCGTAGGGACAGGGTACAATGAGCAGTTCTTC.

DNA for the CDR3: TGTGCCAGCTTAAACCGAAACAATGAGCAGTTCTTC. This translates into CASLNRNNEQFF. The chain links TRBV21-1 to TRBJ2-1. TRBV21-1 corresponds to a pseudogene. CDR3 length: 12 amino acids.

The chain employs TRBV29-1 and TRBJ2-1, with D tentatively TRBD2 (6 bases). This CDR3 spans 12 amino acids. V shed 3 bases and J shed 6 bases, with 9 bases lying between them. Germline V CDR1 and CDR2: SQVTM, ANQGSEA. Here the CDR3 DNA reads TGCAGCGTTGAGGGACTCAGCAATGAGCAGTTCTTC. Its translation: CSVEGLSNEQFF.

V usage is TRBV9 and J usage is TRBJ2-3, with D maybe TRBD2 (5 bases). CDR3 length: 17 amino acids. V was cut by 4 bases and J by 0 bases, with 18 bases left in between. Looked up from germline, CDR1 is SGDLS and CDR2 is YYNGEE. The CDR3 region is CASSPSGAPSSTDTQYF. The CDR3 nucleotides read TGTGCCAGCAGCCCCAGCGGCGCACCCAGTAGCACAGATACGCAGTATTTT.

The chain carries TRBV7-9 and TRBJ2-2, with D uncertain. CDR1 is SEHNR and CDR2 is FQNEAQ in the germline V gene (reference sequence). This CDR3 comprises 15 residues. The ends were cut back, 4 bases at V and 5 bases at J, with 14 bases in the middle. In DNA, the CDR3 is TGTGCCAGCAGCTCTTACCGGGCCATGACCGGGGAGCTGTTTTTT. Its translation is CASSSYRAMTGELFF.

The chain employs TRBV18 and TRBJ2-7; 7 bases map to TRBD1. V gave up 5 bases and J gave up 0 bases; unmatched junction bases: 7. The CDR3 runs 15 residues. The germline gives CDR1 KGHSH, CDR2 LQKENI. The CDR3 DNA reads as TGTGCCAGCTCATCCCTGGGACAGCCCTCCTACGAGCAGTACTTC. Translating gives CASSSLGQPSYEQYF.

The chain links TRBV6-1 to TRBJ2-7; 7 bases map to TRBD2. Germline V gene data show CDR1 as MNHNS and CDR2 as SASEGT. The CDR3 is 16 residues long. Germline trimming cut 0 bases from V and 0 bases from J; bases unmatched to any gene: 5. The CDR3 region has the DNA TGTGCCAGCAGTGAAGCGCTAGCGGCCAGCTCCTACGAGCAGTACTTC. Amino acid sequence: CASSEALAASSYEQYF.

The gene calls are TRBV9 and TRBJ1-5; perhaps TRBD1 as D (5 bases). From germline, CDR1 is SGDLS and CDR2 YYNGEE. The CDR3 runs 14 residues. V lost 0 bases and J lost 7, with 11 bases in between. Written as DNA, the CDR3 is TGTGCCAGCAGCGTAGAGGGGTTCGGACAGCCCCAGCATTTT. Residues: CASSVEGFGQPQHF.

In this sample, this clone turned up a few times. This sequence joins TRBV5-1 and TRBJ2-3; D is possibly TRBD2 (6 bases). Germline CDR1 reads SGHRS; CDR2 reads YFSETQ. V lost 5 bases, J lost 2 bases, and 15 bases lay in between. The length of the CDR3 is 15 residues. CDR3 bases: TGCGCCAGCAGGGAAGTAGCGGACATCACAGATACGCAGTATTTT. Translated: CASREVADITDTQYF.